Below are 23 T cell receptor beta chains sequenced from a single sample in a study of T-cell reconstitution after alpha-beta-depleted transplantation in children. For TCRbeta, the library was prepared with unique molecular identifiers. TCRdb passed the PCR reads through MiXCR, listing each CDR3 protein once. The sample consists of hundreds of thousands of distinct CDR3 sequences, about 12% of them appearing once. The input for sequencing was PBMCs from the stem cell graft donor, taken from the stem cell graft. These receptor sequences come from a human donor who donated a stem cell graft to a child with acute lymphoblastic leukemia.

Only a few counts were recorded for this clonotype. The rearrangement uses TRBV4-3 and TRBJ1-6; D call uncertain. Germline-derived CDR1 and CDR2 are LGHNA and YSLEER. The CDR3 covers 17 residues. Trimming took 0 bases from V and 8 from J, leaving 17 bases between them. This CDR3 reads CASSQDPWSSWDSPLHF. The DNA for the CDR3 is TGCGCCAGCAGCCAAGACCCGTGGAGCTCCTGGGATTCACCCCTCCACTTT.

The chain is built from TRBV19 and TRBJ2-1; the match to TRBD2 covers 9 bases. CDR1 and CDR2 from the germline V gene are LNHDA and SQIVND (reference sequence). The length of the CDR3 is 14 residues. V shed 7 bases, J shed 5 bases, and the junction held 6 bases outside the gene matches. This CDR3 reads CASNLAGGHNEQFF. DNA for the CDR3: TGTGCCAGTAATCTGGCGGGAGGGCACAATGAGCAGTTCTTC.

This clonotype occurred a few times. V usage is TRBV10-3 and J usage is TRBJ2-1; D may be TRBD2 (5 bases). Germline V gives CDR1 ENHRY, CDR2 SYGVKD. The CDR3 totals 15 residues. The V and J ends lost 6 bases and 0 bases respectively, with 12 bases between them. The CDR3 sequence: CAIRETTSSYNEQFF. The CDR3 bases are TGTGCCATCAGAGAAACTACTAGCTCCTACAATGAGCAGTTCTTC.

This clonotype appeared once. A much more abundant neighbour one base away suggests this may be a read error. CDR3: CASGWMTGSYEQYF. CDR3 sequence (DNA): TGCGCCAGCGGCTGGATGACAGGGTCCTACGAGCAGTACTTC. This chain connects TRBV5-1 to TRBJ2-7, with 7 bases lining up with TRBD1. V lost 7 bases and J lost 1; bases outside the gene matches: 8. Germline V gene lookup returns CDR1 SGHRS and CDR2 YFSETQ. This CDR3 has 14 residues.

The chain has TRBV20-1 and TRBJ2-7; D remains unclear. Deletions cut 0 bases from V and 3 bases from J, with 9 bases between. The CDR3 is 13 amino acids. CDR1 is DFQATT, CDR2 SNEGSKA, per germline (reference sequence). This chain's CDR3 is CSARDLGYYEQYF. CDR3 coding DNA: TGCAGTGCTAGAGATCTTGGGTACTACGAGCAGTACTTC.

J is TRBJ1-4 and V is TRBV12-3 or TRBV12-4; weak D call: TRBD1 (6 bases). V shed 6 bases and J shed 0 bases, with 14 bases lying between them. The CDR3 extends over 16 amino acids. The CDR3 is CASSQRDTTTNEKLFF. CDR3 coding DNA: TGTGCCAGCAGCCAACGGGACACGACAACTAATGAAAAACTGTTTTTT.

Regarding this clonotype: This clone may be a read error of a much larger clone one base away. As the CDR3 is not closed by the conserved phenylalanine or tryptophan, this likely results from a read error. CDR3 coding DNA: TGCAGTGCTAAGAAGGGCTCCACAGATACGCAGTATTCT. Translating it yields CSAKKGSTDTQYS. The chain joins TRBV20-1 to TRBJ2-3, with D unresolved. V lost 4 bases and J 2 bases, leaving 10 bases between the germline ends. Germline loops: CDR1 DFQATT, CDR2 SNEGSKA (reference sequence). The length of the CDR3 is 13 residues.

This clonotype has at least ten counts. The V gene is TRBV12-3 or TRBV12-4, the J gene TRBJ2-5; D assignment may be TRBD1 or TRBD2 (7 bases each). The germline V and J ends were trimmed by 2 bases and 2 bases, with 21 bases remaining between them. CDR3 length: 18 residues. DNA of the CDR3: TGTGCCAGCAGTTTAAGGGGGGGAGGGGGCCCGATACAAGAGACCCAGTACTTC. This codes for CASSLRGGGGPIQETQYF.

The rearrangement joins TRBV7-6 to TRBJ1-5, with D uncertain. Germline V gene lookup returns CDR1 SGHVS and CDR2 FNYEAQ. V dropped 4 bases and J dropped 1 base, with 8 bases sitting between them. The CDR3 loop spans 14 amino acids. CDR3 residues: CASSSGMSNQPQHF. Written as DNA, the CDR3 is TGTGCCAGCAGCTCGGGGATGAGCAATCAGCCCCAGCATTTT.

This clonotype was recorded at least ten times. V is TRBV7-2 and J is TRBJ1-3, with a possible D match to TRBD1 (5 bases). The CDR3 is 14 residues long. Per the germline V gene, CDR1 is SGHTA and CDR2 is FQGNSA. The germline V and J ends were trimmed by 6 bases and 2 bases, with 11 bases remaining between them. CDR3 protein: CASRVAGPGNTIYF. CDR3 sequence (DNA): TGTGCCAGCAGAGTGGCAGGGCCTGGAAACACCATATATTTT.

This chain joins TRBV4-1 and TRBJ2-5, with TRBD1 matching over 8 bases. Germline CDR1 MGHRA, CDR2 YSYEKL. CDR3 length equals 13 residues. V dropped 4 bases and J dropped 5; count of bases not matched to a gene: 3. CDR3 amino acids: CASSRQGKETQYF. As DNA, the CDR3 is TGCGCCAGCAGCCGACAGGGGAAGGAGACCCAGTACTTC.

This clonotype was recorded at least ten times. V and J are TRBV27 and TRBJ2-5, with D tentatively TRBD1 (6 bases). V shed 0 bases and J shed 2 bases, with 28 bases lying between them. The CDR3 covers 21 residues. CDR1 is MNHEY, CDR2 SMNVEV, per germline (reference sequence). The CDR3 loop reads CASSLSFGGQGGDGNQETQYF. CDR3 in DNA: TGTGCCAGCAGTTTATCTTTTGGTGGACAAGGGGGTGATGGGAATCAAGAGACCCAGTACTTC.

This clonotype showed up many times. The chain recombines TRBV28 with TRBJ2-3; TRBD1 agrees at 7 bases. V dropped 5 bases and J dropped 4; count of bases not matched to a gene: 12. This CDR3 is built from 16 residues. CDR1 and CDR2 from the germline V gene are MDHEN and SYDVKM. The CDR3 nucleotides are TGTGCCAGCAGTCCTCGAGGGGGCAGGGGCGCAGATACGCAGTATTTT. Its translation: CASSPRGGRGADTQYF.

Many counts were recorded for this clonotype. The chain employs TRBV10-3 and TRBJ2-7; D could derive from TRBD1 or TRBD2 (5 bases each). The germline CDR1 and CDR2 sequences are ENHRY and SYGVKD. V was clipped by 0 bases and J by 3 bases, with 12 bases between them. The CDR3 runs to 15 residues. Written as DNA, the CDR3 is TGTGCCATCAGTGAGTCGCTAGATGGGGGCTACGAGCAGTACTTC. Translated: CAISESLDGGYEQYF.

This clonotype was counted at least ten times. V gene TRBV28 combines with J gene TRBJ1-5; the match to TRBD1 covers 10 bases. The CDR3 spans 20 residues. The V and J ends lost 5 bases and 6 bases, in that order; junction bases with no gene match: 22. Germline CDR1 and CDR2: MDHEN and SYDVKM. DNA for the CDR3: TGTGCCAGCAGTCGCTCCGGGACAGGGGTGGGGGAGGCTCGAGCTCAGCCCCAGCATTTT. Translating it yields CASSRSGTGVGEARAQPQHF.

This clonotype has ten or more counts. The rearrangement joins TRBV4-2 to TRBJ2-4; 10 nucleotides agree with TRBD2. The CDR3 is made up of 15 amino acids. V lost 2 bases to trimming and J lost 7 bases; unmatched junction nucleotides: 5. The germline CDR1 and CDR2 sequences are LGHNA and YNFKEQ. The DNA for the CDR3 is TGTGCCAGCAGCCAATTAACTAGCGGGAACAACATTCAGTACTTC. This sequence encodes CASSQLTSGNNIQYF.

Of note for this clonotype: A much larger clone differs from this one at a single base, so this may be a read error. This rearrangement joins TRBV5-1 to TRBJ1-2; TRBD1 is a possible D gene (5 bases). Germline CDR1 is SGHRS and CDR2 is YFSETQ. There are 14 residues in the CDR3. CDR3: CATSLGPDTYGYTF. The CDR3 nucleotides are TGCGCCACCAGCTTGGGGCCAGATACCTATGGCTACACCTTC.

In this sample, this clonotype turned up many times. CDR3 coding DNA: TGCGCCAGCAGCCAAGATTCAAGCGGGGGTAACTACGAGCAGTACTTC. It translates to CASSQDSSGGNYEQYF. The gene calls are TRBV4-3 and TRBJ2-7; TRBD2 matches 8 bases. Trimming took 0 bases from V and 3 from J; bases not matched to a gene: 7. Germline V gene data show CDR1 as LGHNA and CDR2 as YSLEER. This CDR3 contains 16 residues.

This clonotype was counted only a few times. CDR3 DNA: TGTGCCACCCGACTAGCGGGGGCCTACAATGAGCAGTTCTTC. It codes for CATRLAGAYNEQFF. This chain uses TRBV30 with TRBJ2-1; 12 nucleotides align to TRBD2. This CDR3 contains 14 residues. V shed 8 bases, J shed 2 bases, and the junction held 4 bases outside the gene matches. Germline CDR1 is GTSNPN and CDR2 is SVGIG (reference sequence). The full variable domain, in which reference TRBV30 and TRBJ2-1 provide the parts outside the CDR3, is SQTIHQWPATLVQPVGSPLSLECTVEGTSNPNLYWYRQAAGRGLQLLFYSVGIGQISSEVPQNLSASRPQDRQFILSSKKLLLSDSGFYLCATRLAGAYNEQFFGPGTRLTVL.

This clonotype has a count of ten or more. The chain recombines TRBV5-1 with TRBJ1-1; TRBD1 matches at 8 bases. This CDR3 region has 15 residues. Germline trimming cut 4 bases from V and 2 bases from J; bases unmatched to any gene: 7. Germline CDR1 is SGHRS and CDR2 is YFSETQ. The CDR3 region is CASSPGQGINTEAFF. The CDR3 coding sequence is TGCGCCAGCAGCCCCGGACAGGGAATAAACACTGAAGCTTTCTTT.

The sample holds many counts of this clonotype. The chain carries TRBV7-2 and TRBJ2-5; D is tentatively TRBD1 or TRBD2 (5 bases each). Deletions cut 6 bases from V and 2 bases from J, with 19 bases between. The CDR3 totals 16 residues. The germline CDR1 and CDR2 sequences are SGHTA and FQGNSA. CDR3 region: CASSSPLGTSQETQYF. Here the CDR3 DNA reads TGTGCCAGCAGTTCTCCTCTCGGGACGTCTCAAGAGACCCAGTACTTC.

This clonotype was picked up one time. Being one base from a much bigger clone, this may be a read error. The chain couples TRBV7-9 to TRBJ2-3, with D possibly matching TRBD2 (5 bases). This CDR3 is built from 15 residues. Germline-derived CDR1 and CDR2 are SEHNR and FQNEAQ (reference sequence). DNA of the CDR3: TGTGCCAACAGCTCCACGGGGAGTTATCCAGATACGCAGTATTTT. This codes for CANSSTGSYPDTQYF. The full variable domain, in which reference TRBV7-9 and TRBJ2-3 provide the parts outside the CDR3, is DTGVSQNPRHKITKRGQNVTFRCDPISEHNRLYWYRQTLGQGPEFLTYFQNEAQLEKSRLLSDRFSAERPKGSFSTLEIQRTEQGDSAMYLCANSSTGSYPDTQYFGPGTRLTVL.

In its sample, this clonotype was seen many times. The rearrangement links TRBV20-1 to TRBJ2-3; 11 bases line up with TRBD2. Germline V gene sequence: CDR1 DFQATT, CDR2 SNEGSKA (reference sequence). This CDR3 has 16 amino acids. Trimming removed 3 bases from V and 3 bases from J; junction bases left unmatched: 8. As DNA, the CDR3 is TGCAGTGCTAGCTCTACTAGCGGGAGTAGAACAGATACGCAGTATTTT. Encoded protein: CSASSTSGSRTDTQYF.